This TCR beta chain was profiled in a study of cytotoxic CD8 clonotypes in ibrutinib-treated CLL. About the study: Samples had a mean of approximately 270,000 productive templates and roughly 99,000 productive rearrangements. Findings of the study overall: Baseline clonality, higher than in age-matched healthy donors, tracked circulating CD8+ T-cell counts.

In its sample, this clone was seen a few times. Antigen specificity is unknown. TCRdb keeps only in-frame clones here, not all; method: immunoSEQ multiplex PCR. The sample lists a few hundred thousand clones, 67% seen once, with roughly 6.7% in the top ten. The germline V gene has CDR1 SGDLS and CDR2 YYNGEE. The CDR3 totals 11 residues. The V gene lost 4 bases and the J gene lost 4 bases, with 5 bases spanning the gap. J is TRBJ1-2 and V is TRBV9; D not resolved. The sequences come from PBMCs, collected after 36 months of ibrutinib treatment. This TCR derives from a human donor with chronic lymphocytic leukemia. The CDR3 DNA is TGTGCCAGCAGCAGGAGCTATGGCTACACCTTC. This sequence encodes CASSRSYGYTF.